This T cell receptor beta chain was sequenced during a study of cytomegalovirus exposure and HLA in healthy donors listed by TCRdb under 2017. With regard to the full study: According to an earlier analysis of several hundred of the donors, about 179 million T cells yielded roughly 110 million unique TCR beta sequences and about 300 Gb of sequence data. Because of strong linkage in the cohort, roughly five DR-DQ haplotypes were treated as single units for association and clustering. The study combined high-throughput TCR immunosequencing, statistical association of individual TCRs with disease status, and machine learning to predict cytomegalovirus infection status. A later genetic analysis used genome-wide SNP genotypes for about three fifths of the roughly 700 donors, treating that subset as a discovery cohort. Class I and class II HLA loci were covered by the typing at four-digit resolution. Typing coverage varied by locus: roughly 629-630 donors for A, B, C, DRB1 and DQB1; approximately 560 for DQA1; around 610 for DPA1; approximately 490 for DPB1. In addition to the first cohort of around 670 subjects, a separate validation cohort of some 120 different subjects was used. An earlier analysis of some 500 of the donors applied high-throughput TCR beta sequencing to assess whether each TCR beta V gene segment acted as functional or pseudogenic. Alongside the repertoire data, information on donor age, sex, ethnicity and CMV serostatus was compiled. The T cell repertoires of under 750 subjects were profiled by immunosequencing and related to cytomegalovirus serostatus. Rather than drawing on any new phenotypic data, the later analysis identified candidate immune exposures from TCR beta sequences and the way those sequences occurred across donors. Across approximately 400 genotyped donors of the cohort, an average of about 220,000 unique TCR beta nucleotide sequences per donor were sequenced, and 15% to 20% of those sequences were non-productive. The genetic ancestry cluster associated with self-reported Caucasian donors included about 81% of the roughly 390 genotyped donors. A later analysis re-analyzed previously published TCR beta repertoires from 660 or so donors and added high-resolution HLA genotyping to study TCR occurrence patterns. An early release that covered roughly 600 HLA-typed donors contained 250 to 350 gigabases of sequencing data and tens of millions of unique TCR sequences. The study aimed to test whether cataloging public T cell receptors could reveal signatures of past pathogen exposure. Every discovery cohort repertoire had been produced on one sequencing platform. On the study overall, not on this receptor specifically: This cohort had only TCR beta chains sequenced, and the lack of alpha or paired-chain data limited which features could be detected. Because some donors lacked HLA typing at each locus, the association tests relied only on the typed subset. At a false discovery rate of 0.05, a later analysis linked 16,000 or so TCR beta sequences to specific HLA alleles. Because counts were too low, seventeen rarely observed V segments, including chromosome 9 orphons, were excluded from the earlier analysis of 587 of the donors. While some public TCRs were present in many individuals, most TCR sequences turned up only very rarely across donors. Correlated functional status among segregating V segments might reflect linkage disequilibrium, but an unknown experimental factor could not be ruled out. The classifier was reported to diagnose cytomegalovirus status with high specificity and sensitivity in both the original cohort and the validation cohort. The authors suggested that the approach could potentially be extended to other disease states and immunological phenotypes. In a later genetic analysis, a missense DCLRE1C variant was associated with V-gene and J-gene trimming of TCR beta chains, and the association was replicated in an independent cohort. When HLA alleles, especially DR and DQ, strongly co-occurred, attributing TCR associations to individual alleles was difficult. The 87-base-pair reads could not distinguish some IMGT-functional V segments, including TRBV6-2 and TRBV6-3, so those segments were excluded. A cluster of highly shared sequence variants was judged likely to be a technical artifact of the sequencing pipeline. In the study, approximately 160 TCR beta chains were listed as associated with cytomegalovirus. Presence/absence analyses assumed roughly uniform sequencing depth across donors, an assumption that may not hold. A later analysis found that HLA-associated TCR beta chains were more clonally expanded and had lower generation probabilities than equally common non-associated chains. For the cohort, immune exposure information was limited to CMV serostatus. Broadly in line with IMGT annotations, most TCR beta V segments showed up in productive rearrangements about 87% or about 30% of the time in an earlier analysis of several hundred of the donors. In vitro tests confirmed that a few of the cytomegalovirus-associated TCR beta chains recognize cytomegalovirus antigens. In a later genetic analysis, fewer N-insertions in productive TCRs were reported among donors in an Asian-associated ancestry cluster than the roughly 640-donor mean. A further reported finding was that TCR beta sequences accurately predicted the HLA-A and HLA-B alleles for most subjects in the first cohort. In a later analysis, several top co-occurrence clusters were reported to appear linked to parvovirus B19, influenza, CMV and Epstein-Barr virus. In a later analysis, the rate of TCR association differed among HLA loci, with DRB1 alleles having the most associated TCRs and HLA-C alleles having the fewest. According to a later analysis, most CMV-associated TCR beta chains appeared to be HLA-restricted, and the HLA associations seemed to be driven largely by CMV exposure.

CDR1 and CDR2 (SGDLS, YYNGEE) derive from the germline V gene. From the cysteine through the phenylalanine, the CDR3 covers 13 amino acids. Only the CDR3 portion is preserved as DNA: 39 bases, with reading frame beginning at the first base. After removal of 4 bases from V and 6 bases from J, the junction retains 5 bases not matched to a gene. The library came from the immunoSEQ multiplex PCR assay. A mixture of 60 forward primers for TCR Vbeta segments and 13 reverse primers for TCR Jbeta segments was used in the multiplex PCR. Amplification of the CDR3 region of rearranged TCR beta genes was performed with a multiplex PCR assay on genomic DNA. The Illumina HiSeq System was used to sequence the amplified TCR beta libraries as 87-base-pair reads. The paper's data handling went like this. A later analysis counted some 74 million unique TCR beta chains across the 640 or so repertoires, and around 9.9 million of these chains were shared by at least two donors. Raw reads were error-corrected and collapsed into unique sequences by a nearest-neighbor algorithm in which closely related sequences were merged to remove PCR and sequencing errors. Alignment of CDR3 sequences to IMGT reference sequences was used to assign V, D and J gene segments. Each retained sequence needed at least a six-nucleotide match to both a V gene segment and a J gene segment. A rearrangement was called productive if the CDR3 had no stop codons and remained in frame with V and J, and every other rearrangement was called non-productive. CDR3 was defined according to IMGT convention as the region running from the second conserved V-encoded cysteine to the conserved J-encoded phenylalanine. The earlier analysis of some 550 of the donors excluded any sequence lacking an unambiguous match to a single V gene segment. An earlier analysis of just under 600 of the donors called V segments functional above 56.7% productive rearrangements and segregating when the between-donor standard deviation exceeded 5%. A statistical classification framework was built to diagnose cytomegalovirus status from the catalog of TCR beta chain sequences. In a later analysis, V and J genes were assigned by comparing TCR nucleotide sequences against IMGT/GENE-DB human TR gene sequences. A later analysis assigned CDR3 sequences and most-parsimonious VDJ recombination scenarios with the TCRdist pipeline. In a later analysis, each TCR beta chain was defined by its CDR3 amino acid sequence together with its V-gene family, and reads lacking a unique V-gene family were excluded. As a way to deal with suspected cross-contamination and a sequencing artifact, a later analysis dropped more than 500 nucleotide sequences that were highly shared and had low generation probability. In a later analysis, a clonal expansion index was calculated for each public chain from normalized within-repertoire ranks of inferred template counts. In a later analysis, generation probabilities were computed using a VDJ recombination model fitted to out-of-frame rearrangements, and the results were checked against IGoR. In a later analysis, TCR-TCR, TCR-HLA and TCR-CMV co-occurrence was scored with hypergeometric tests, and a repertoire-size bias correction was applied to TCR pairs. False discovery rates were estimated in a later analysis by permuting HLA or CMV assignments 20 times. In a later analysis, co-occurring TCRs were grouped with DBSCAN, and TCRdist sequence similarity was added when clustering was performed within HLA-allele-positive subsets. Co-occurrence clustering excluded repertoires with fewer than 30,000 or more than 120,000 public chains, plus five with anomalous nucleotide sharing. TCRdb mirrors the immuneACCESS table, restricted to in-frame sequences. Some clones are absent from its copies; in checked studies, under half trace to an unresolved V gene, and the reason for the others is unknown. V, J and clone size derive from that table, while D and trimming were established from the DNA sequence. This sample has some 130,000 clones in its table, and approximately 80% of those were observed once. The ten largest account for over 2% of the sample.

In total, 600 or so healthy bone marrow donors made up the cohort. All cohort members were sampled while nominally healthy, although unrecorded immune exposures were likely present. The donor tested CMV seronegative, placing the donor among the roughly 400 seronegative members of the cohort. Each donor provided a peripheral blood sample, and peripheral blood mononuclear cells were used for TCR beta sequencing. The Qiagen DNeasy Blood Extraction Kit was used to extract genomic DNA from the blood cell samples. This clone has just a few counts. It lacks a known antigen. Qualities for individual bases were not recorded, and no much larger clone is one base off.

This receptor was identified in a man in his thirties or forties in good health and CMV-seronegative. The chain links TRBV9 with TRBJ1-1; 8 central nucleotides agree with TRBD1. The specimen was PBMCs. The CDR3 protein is CASSPGTGSEAFF. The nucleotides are TGTGCCAGCAGCCCCGGGACAGGATCTGAAGCTTTCTTT.